These 31 T cell receptor beta chains originate from one sample sequenced in a study of T cells in localized non-small cell lung cancer. Assay: immunoSEQ multiplex PCR; the TCRdb copy retains only in-frame clones and omits some. The sample holds over 6,000 clones, approximately 93% seen once. Source: peripheral blood, taken before any cancer treatment. Every receptor here comes from a woman aged 40-69 years with stage I lung adenocarcinoma.

The chain combines TRBV6-5 with TRBJ2-3, with no clear D. V was pared by 0 bases and J by 0 bases, with 4 bases between. Germline loops: CDR1 MNHEY, CDR2 SVGAGI. The CDR3 has 14 residues. The chain's CDR3 is CASSYSASTDTQYF. CDR3 nucleotides: TGTGCCAGCAGTTACTCGGCTAGCACAGATACGCAGTATTTT.

The chain combines TRBV10-3 with TRBJ2-7; 12 nucleotides line up with TRBD1. V shed 6 bases and J 5 bases; nucleotides not matched to a gene: 2. The CDR3 extends over 13 amino acids. Per germline, CDR1 ENHRY and CDR2 SYGVKD. CDR3 sequence reads: CAIRGQGADEQYF. The CDR3, as DNA: TGTGCCATCAGGGGACAGGGGGCCGACGAGCAGTACTTC.

This chain joins TRBV5-3 and TRBJ2-7, with D uncertain. TRBV5-3 is identified as an open reading frame with a role that is uncertain. The CDR3 has 13 residues. V was trimmed by 0 bases and J by 9 bases, leaving 13 bases between them. As DNA, the CDR3 is TGTGCCAGAAGCTTGGGAAGGGCCCCTATGCAGTACTTC. Translation: CARSLGRAPMQYF.

A single count supports this clone. The chain links TRBV19 to TRBJ2-3; TRBD1 might be the D (6 bases). V was pared by 3 bases and J by 1 base, with 11 bases between. The V gene's germline CDR1 is LNHDA and CDR2 SQIVND (reference sequence). The CDR3 covers 15 residues. CDR3 residues: CASSMDSYRTDTQYF. CDR3 bases: TGTGCCAGTAGTATGGACAGCTACCGCACAGATACGCAGTATTTT.

The rearrangement joins TRBV2 to TRBJ2-3; unclear D gene. The CDR3 contains 12 residues. Trimming left V 6 bases short and J 2 bases short, with 6 bases between. CDR1 and CDR2 from the germline V gene are SNHLY and FYNNEI. The CDR3 region is CASRRVTDTQYF. The CDR3 DNA reads TGTGCCAGCAGAAGGGTCACAGATACGCAGTATTTT.

The chain is built from TRBV10-3 and TRBJ2-7; D is perhaps TRBD2 (6 bases). V was pared by 0 bases and J by 5 bases, with 8 bases between. Germline CDR1 is ENHRY and CDR2 is SYGVKD. This CDR3 spans 13 amino acids. In DNA, the CDR3 is TGTGCCATCAGTGAGTCCCCGGGGGACGAGCAGTACTTC. It translates to CAISESPGDEQYF.

The rearrangement links TRBV30 to TRBJ2-5, with 8 bases aligning to TRBD1. Germline assignment: CDR1 GTSNPN and CDR2 SVGIG (reference sequence). This CDR3 region has 15 residues. After removal of 3 bases from V and 5 bases from J, the junction contained 11 bases not matched to a gene. The CDR3 DNA is TGTGCCTGGAGGAGCAGGACAGGGTCAGGGGAGACCCAGTACTTC. Protein: CAWRSRTGSGETQYF.

Regarding this clone: Other nucleotide sequences from this sample produce the same CDR3. The chain has TRBV4-1 and TRBJ2-2, with TRBD1 matching over 8 bases. Germline V gene lookup returns CDR1 MGHRA and CDR2 YSYEKL. The CDR3 sequence is 14 residues long. Trimming at V came to 5 bases and at J to 1 base, leaving 0 bases not matched to a gene. This CDR3 reads CASSDRGNTGELFF. In DNA form, the CDR3 reads TGCGCCAGCAGCGACAGGGGGAACACCGGGGAGCTGTTTTTT.

J is TRBJ1-1 and V is TRBV5-1; no definite D call. V gave up 0 bases and J gave up 1 base, with 4 bases separating them. Germline CDR1 and CDR2: SGHRS and YFSETQ. The CDR3 has 13 residues. The CDR3 bases are TGCGCCAGCAGCTTGGTCTCGAACACTGAAGCTTTCTTT. This encodes CASSLVSNTEAFF. Supplemented by reference TRBV5-1 and TRBJ1-1, the full variable domain reads KAGVTQTPRYLIKTRGQQVTLSCSPISGHRSVSWYQQTPGQGLQFLFEYFSETQRNKGNFPGRFSGRQFSNSRSEMNVSTLELGDSALYLCASSLVSNTEAFFGQGTRLTVV.

The chain combines TRBV21-1 with TRBJ2-4. TRBV21-1 is an annotated pseudogene. This CDR3 is 16 amino acids long. DNA of the CDR3: TGTGCCAGCAGCAAGGGATTATCTAGGGCCAAAAACATTCAGTACTTC. Protein product: CASSKGLSRAKNIQYF.

The J gene is TRBJ2-6, the V gene TRBV7-8; D perhaps matches TRBD1 (5 bases). V was shortened by 4 bases and J by 1 base, with 20 bases between the two germline ends. The germline V gene has CDR1 SGHVS and CDR2 FQNEAQ. This CDR3 is built from 19 residues. The CDR3 spells CASSYRQPSDISGANVLTF. Written as DNA, the CDR3 is TGTGCCAGCAGCTACCGACAGCCCTCCGATATATCTGGGGCCAACGTCCTGACTTTC.

The V and J genes are TRBV6-6 and TRBJ1-2; perhaps TRBD1 as D (5 bases). Germline V gene data show CDR1 as MNHNY and CDR2 as SVGAGI (reference sequence). The CDR3 spans 13 residues. Trimming cost V 0 bases and J 8 bases, with 10 bases left between them. The CDR3 sequence: CASSYSGQGGYTF. CDR3 nucleotides: TGTGCCAGCAGTTACTCGGGGCAGGGCGGCTACACCTTC.

This chain links TRBV4-1 with TRBJ2-7; 15 bases match TRBD2. The CDR3 loop spans 16 amino acids. Germline V CDR1 and CDR2: MGHRA, YSYEKL. The J segment lost 2 bases and the V segment lost 3 bases, leaving 2 bases of the junction unmatched. For the CDR3, the DNA is TGCGCCAGCAGCCAGGGACTAGCGGGAGGACCCTACGAGCAGTACTTC. Translation: CASSQGLAGGPYEQYF.

The chain links TRBV5-1 to TRBJ2-1; 11 nucleotides line up with TRBD1. V gave up 9 bases and J gave up 10 bases; unmatched junction bases: 24. The CDR3 consists of 18 residues. Germline loops: CDR1 SGHRS, CDR2 YFSETQ. CDR3 sequence (DNA): TGCGCCACCTTGATCCGGGACAGGGGGGGTTTGGCAGCCGTCGAGCAGTTCTTC. Residues: CATLIRDRGGLAAVEQFF. The whole variable domain, filled in from reference TRBV5-1 and TRBJ2-1, reads KAGVTQTPRYLIKTRGQQVTLSCSPISGHRSVSWYQQTPGQGLQFLFEYFSETQRNKGNFPGRFSGRQFSNSRSEMNVSTLELGDSALYLCATLIRDRGGLAAVEQFFGPGTRLTVL.

The chain couples TRBV2 to TRBJ1-6, with D perhaps TRBD1 (5 bases). The germline gives CDR1 SNHLY, CDR2 FYNNEI. V dropped 6 bases and J dropped 6 bases, with 15 bases sitting between them. The CDR3 spans 15 residues. The CDR3 bases are TGTGCCAGCAGGGACACCGGGGCCGGTAATTCACCCCTCCACTTT. Translated: CASRDTGAGNSPLHF.

J is TRBJ1-1 and V is TRBV7-3; no firm D call. The CDR3 runs 13 residues. V was shortened by 2 bases and J by 13 bases, with 17 bases between the two germline ends. Germline V lookup: CDR1 SGHTA, CDR2 FQGTGA. The chain's CDR3 is CASSLLPPTGGFF. In DNA form, the CDR3 reads TGTGCCAGCAGCTTATTGCCTCCCACTGGTGGTTTCTTT. Looking up the rest from reference TRBV7-3 and TRBJ1-1 gives the full variable domain: GAGVSQTPSNKVTEKGKYVELRCDPISGHTALYWYRQSLGQGPEFLIYFQGTGAADDSGLPNDRFFAVRPEGSVSTLKIQRTERGDSAVYLCASSLLPPTGGFFGQGTRLTVV.

This clone was picked up one time. Here the CDR3 reads CSVERGGHPYEQYF. CDR3 nucleotide sequence: TGCAGCGTTGAACGAGGAGGACACCCCTACGAGCAGTACTTC. J is TRBJ2-7 and V is TRBV29-1; TRBD1 or TRBD2 may be the D gene (5 bases each). Germline-derived CDR1 and CDR2 are SQVTM and ANQGSEA. V dropped 2 bases and J dropped 2 bases, with 13 bases sitting between them. This CDR3 comprises 14 residues.

V usage is TRBV5-4 and J usage is TRBJ2-1, with TRBD2 identical over 7 bases. J was trimmed by 4 bases and V by 3 bases; bases with no gene match: 4. CDR1 is SGHNT, CDR2 YYREEE, per germline (reference sequence). This CDR3 is 14 amino acids long. CDR3 in amino acids: CASSSPGGYNEQFF. CDR3 bases: TGTGCCAGCAGCTCTCCCGGGGGGTACAATGAGCAGTTCTTC.

Concerning this clone: One end of the junction is discordant with germline, which a read error may explain. The sample has other DNA sequences that encode this CDR3 too. The rearrangement links TRBV5-1 to TRBJ2-1, with TRBD2 matching over 8 bases. The CDR3 length is 15 residues. CDR1 is SGHRS, CDR2 YFSETQ, per germline. Here the CDR3 DNA reads TGCGCTAGCAGCTTAGCACTAGCGGCTTACAATGAGCAGTTCTTC. Translation gives CASSLALAAYNEQFF.

This sequence joins TRBV7-9 and TRBJ1-2; TRBD1 is a possible D gene (5 bases). The CDR3 extends over 15 amino acids. Germline values: CDR1 SEHNR, CDR2 FQNEAQ (reference sequence). Trimming pared 1 base from V and 9 bases from J, leaving 18 bases between. The CDR3 DNA sequence: TGTGCCAGCAGCTTAGTACCGGCAGGGATAGGGCGCTACACCTTC. Amino acids: CASSLVPAGIGRYTF.

The gene calls are TRBV5-1 and TRBJ1-1; D possibly corresponds to TRBD1 (5 bases). The V end was cut by 4 bases, the J end by 4 bases, with 17 bases between. The length of the CDR3 is 15 residues. Germline V gene data show CDR1 as SGHRS and CDR2 as YFSETQ. DNA for the CDR3: TGCGCCAGCAGCCCTAGTGTGACAGATTTCACTGAAGCTTTCTTT. It encodes CASSPSVTDFTEAFF.

The V gene is TRBV18, the J gene TRBJ2-2; D gene ambiguous. This CDR3 comprises 16 residues. The V gene lost 0 bases and the J gene lost 7 bases, with 15 bases spanning the gap. Germline V gene data show CDR1 as KGHSH and CDR2 as LQKENI. The chain's CDR3 is CASSPPSTRPGGELFF. DNA for the CDR3: TGTGCCAGCTCACCACCGTCGACAAGGCCAGGCGGGGAGCTGTTTTTT.

The V and J genes are TRBV11-2 and TRBJ2-1, with 14 bases that match TRBD2. The ends lost 2 bases at V and 10 bases at J; junction bases unmatched: 7. CDR1 and CDR2 from the germline V gene are SGHAT and FQNNGV. This CDR3 spans 16 amino acids. The CDR3 DNA is TGTGCCAGCAGCTTACTGGGACTAGCGGGAGTCGGGGAGCAGTTCTTC. It translates to CASSLLGLAGVGEQFF. The variable domain in full, with the rest retrieved from reference TRBV11-2 and TRBJ2-1, is EAGVAQSPRYKIIEKRQSVAFWCNPISGHATLYWYQQILGQGPKLLIQFQNNGVVDDSQLPKDRFSAERLKGVDSTLKIQPAKLEDSAVYLCASSLLGLAGVGEQFFGPGTRLTVL.

V is TRBV15 and J is TRBJ2-1, with 8 bases matching TRBD2. CDR1 and CDR2 (germline): LNHNV, YYDKDF (reference sequence). The trim removed 0 bases at V and 7 bases at J, leaving 8 bases unmatched. The CDR3 covers 16 residues. The CDR3 sequence is CATSRDRSGLVNEQFF. DNA for the CDR3: TGTGCCACCAGCAGAGATAGGTCGGGACTAGTAAATGAGCAGTTCTTC.

The V gene is TRBV13, the J gene TRBJ1-1; D is unclear. The CDR3 length is 12 residues. Germline V gives CDR1 PRHDT, CDR2 FYEKMQ (reference sequence). V gave up 6 bases and J gave up 10 bases, with 15 bases separating them. CDR3 in DNA: TGTGCCAGCAGTCAGATCGGCTTGGGAGCTTTCTTT. It encodes CASSQIGLGAFF.

The chain is built from TRBV6-5 and TRBJ2-7, with a weak D call TRBD1 (6 bases). The CDR3 has 14 residues. The ends were cut back, 2 bases at V and 3 bases at J, with 11 bases in the middle. Germline assignment: CDR1 MNHEY and CDR2 SVGAGI. CDR3 nucleotides: TGTGCCAGCAGTTACGACAGGATGGGCTACGAGCAGTACTTC. It specifies CASSYDRMGYEQYF.

The rearrangement links TRBV18 to TRBJ1-2; 7 positions agree with TRBD1. V was pared by 3 bases and J by 3 bases, with 1 base of the junction left unmatched. Looked up from germline, CDR1 is KGHSH and CDR2 is LQKENI. The CDR3 is made up of 13 amino acids. CDR3 nucleotide sequence: TGTGCCAGCTCACCCGGGACAGACTATGGCTACACCTTC. Translated: CASSPGTDYGYTF.

The genes are TRBV5-1 and TRBJ2-7; 8 bases fit TRBD1. The V and J ends lost 4 bases and 0 bases, in that order; junction bases with no gene match: 6. There are 15 residues in the CDR3. Germline V gives CDR1 SGHRS, CDR2 YFSETQ. Here the CDR3 reads CASSGQGSSSYEQYF. The CDR3 nucleotides are TGCGCCAGCAGCGGACAGGGCTCGAGCTCCTACGAGCAGTACTTC.

This chain links TRBV2 with TRBJ1-3, with D uncertain. Trimming removed 4 bases from V and 1 base from J, with 8 bases in between. The CDR3 consists of 14 residues. Germline V gene lookup returns CDR1 SNHLY and CDR2 FYNNEI. The CDR3 DNA is TGTGCCAGCAGTGTAAGGAATTCTGGAAACACCATATATTTT. Translating it yields CASSVRNSGNTIYF.

V and J are TRBV19 and TRBJ1-1; 7 bases agree with TRBD1. The CDR3 runs to 15 residues. In germline, CDR1 is LNHDA, CDR2 SQIVND (reference sequence). V lost 7 bases, J lost 4 bases, and 12 bases stayed unmatched. The CDR3 region has the DNA TGTGCCAGTAACCCCATAGTAGGGGGCGGCACTGAAGCTTTCTTT. Its translation: CASNPIVGGGTEAFF. The complete variable domain, with remaining parts taken from reference TRBV19 and TRBJ1-1, reads DGGITQSPKYLFRKEGQNVTLSCEQNLNHDAMYWYRQDPGQGLRLIYYSQIVNDFQKGDIAEGYSVSREKKESFPLTVTSAQKNPTAFYLCASNPIVGGGTEAFFGQGTRLTVV.

The chain links TRBV10-3 to TRBJ1-4; D is possibly TRBD1 (5 bases). The germline CDR1 and CDR2 sequences are ENHRY and SYGVKD. The CDR3 loop spans 18 amino acids. Deletions cut 0 bases from V and 7 bases from J, with 21 bases between. DNA for the CDR3: TGTGCCATCAGTGAGTCTAGTTTCGAGACAGCTACGTTTGAAAAACTGTTTTTT. Translation: CAISESSFETATFEKLFF.